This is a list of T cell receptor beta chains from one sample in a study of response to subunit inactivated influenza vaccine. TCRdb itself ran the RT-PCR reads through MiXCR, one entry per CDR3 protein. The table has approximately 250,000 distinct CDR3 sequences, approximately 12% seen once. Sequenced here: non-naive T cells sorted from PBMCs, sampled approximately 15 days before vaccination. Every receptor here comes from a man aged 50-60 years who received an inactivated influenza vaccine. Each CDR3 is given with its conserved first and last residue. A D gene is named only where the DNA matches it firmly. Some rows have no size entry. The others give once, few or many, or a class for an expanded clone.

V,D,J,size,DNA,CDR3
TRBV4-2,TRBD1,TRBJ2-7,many,TGTGCCAGCAGCCAAGATACAGGGGGCGGCGAGCAGTACTTC,CASSQDTGGGEQYF
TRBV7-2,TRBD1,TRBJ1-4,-,TGTGCCAGCAGCAACGGACTGGGACAGAGGAATGAAAAACTGTTTTTT,CASSNGLGQRNEKLFF
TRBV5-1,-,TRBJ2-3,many,TGCGCCAGCAGCTTCCGGGACGGCCGCACAGATACGCAGTATTTT,CASSFRDGRTDTQYF
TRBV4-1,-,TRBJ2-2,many,TGCGCCAGCAGCCCCGTTATATCATCGGCCGGGGAGCTGTTTTTT,CASSPVISSAGELFF
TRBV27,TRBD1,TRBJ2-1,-,TGTGCCAGCAGGGGACAGGGGAAGGGCAATGAGCAGTTCTTC,CASRGQGKGNEQFF
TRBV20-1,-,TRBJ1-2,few,TGCAGTGCTAGAGATTCGGGTCGGAGCTTAGGGAGCTACACCTTC,CSARDSGRSLGSYTF
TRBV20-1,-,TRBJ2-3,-,TGCAGTGCTAAAGATCTAAGTTTCGGGAGTGGCACAGATACGCAGTATTTT,CSAKDLSFGSGTDTQYF
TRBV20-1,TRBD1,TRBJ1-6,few,TGCAGTGCTACCGGGTACAGGGGGGGCCCAGGGGCCCATTCACCCCTCCACTTT,CSATGYRGGPGAHSPLHF
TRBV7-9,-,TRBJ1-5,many,TGTGCCAGCAGCTTAGCCAGTCCCAATCAGCCCCAGCATTTT,CASSLASPNQPQHF
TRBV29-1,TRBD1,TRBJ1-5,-,TGCAGCGTAATAACAGGGACAGGCAATCAGCCCCAGCATTTT,CSVITGTGNQPQHF
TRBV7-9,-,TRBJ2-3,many,TGTGCCAGCAGCCCGGTTCTCGGGGGCACAGATACGCAGTATTTT,CASSPVLGGTDTQYF
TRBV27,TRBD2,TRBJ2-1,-,TGTGCCAGCAGTCACGGGGGGAATGAGCAGTTCTTC,CASSHGGNEQFF
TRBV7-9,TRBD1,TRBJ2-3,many,TGTGCCAGCAGCTCGGACAGGGGAACAGATACGCAGTATTTT,CASSSDRGTDTQYF
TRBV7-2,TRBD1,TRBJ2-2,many,TGTGCCAGCAGCACACAGGGGACGGTCACCGGGGAGCTGTTTTTT,CASSTQGTVTGELFF
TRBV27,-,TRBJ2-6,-,TGTGCCAGCAGTCCTCTGGTTAGCCCGGTAGTACTCTCTGGGGCCAACGTCCTGACTTTC,CASSPLVSPVVLSGANVLTF
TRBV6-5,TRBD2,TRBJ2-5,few,TGTGCCAGCAGTTACGGGGCGGGGGAAGAGACCCAGTACTTC,CASSYGAGEETQYF
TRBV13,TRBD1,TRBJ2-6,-,TGTGCCAGCAGCGCCTACAGGGGATATGGGGCCAACGTCCTGACTTTC,CASSAYRGYGANVLTF
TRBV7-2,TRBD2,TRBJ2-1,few,TGTGCCAGCAGCTTAGCCCTAGCGGGGGGCCATGAGCAGTTCTTC,CASSLALAGGHEQFF
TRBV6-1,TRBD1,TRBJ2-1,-,TGTGCCAGCAGGGACAGGATAACCTACAATGAGCAGTTCTTC,CASRDRITYNEQFF
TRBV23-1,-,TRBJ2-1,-,TGCGCCAGCAGTCAACCGGGACCCTTAATCCCTCGGTACAATGAGCAGTTCTTC,CASSQPGPLIPRYNEQFF
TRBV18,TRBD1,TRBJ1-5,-,TGTGCCAGCTCCCCGGACAGGATGTATCAGCCCCAGCATTTT,CASSPDRMYQPQHF
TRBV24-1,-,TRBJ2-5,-,TGTGCCACCGCCCGGCGGCCGGCGGAAGAGACCCAGTACTTC,CATARRPAEETQYF
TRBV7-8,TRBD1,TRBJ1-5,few,TGTGCCAGCAGCTCGCATACAGGGGACCAGCATTTT,CASSSHTGDQHF
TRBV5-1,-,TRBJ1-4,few,TGCGCCAGCAGCTTGGCGCCAATTGCAACTAATGAAAAACTGTTTTTT,CASSLAPIATNEKLFF
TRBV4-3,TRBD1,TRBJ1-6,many,TGCGCCAGCAGCCAAGATAGGAGACAGGGGGTGCCGAGAGGGAGCTCCTATAATTCACCCCTCCACTTT,CASSQDRRQGVPRGSSYNSPLHF
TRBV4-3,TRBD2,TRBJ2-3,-,TGCGCCAGCAGCCAAGATCTACGGCGGGGGGGCCCAGATACGCAGTATTTT,CASSQDLRRGGPDTQYF
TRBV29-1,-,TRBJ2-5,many,TGCAGCGTAGGGGGAAGCGGGGTCACCAGAGAGACCCAGTACTTC,CSVGGSGVTRETQYF
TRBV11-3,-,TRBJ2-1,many,TGTGCCAGCAGCCCACTGATGACAGGACCTAGCGGATACAATGAGCAGTTCTTC,CASSPLMTGPSGYNEQFF
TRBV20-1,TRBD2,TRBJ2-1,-,TGCAGGGGGACCAGCGGGAGTTCGAAAAATGAGCAGTTCTTC,CRGTSGSSKNEQFF
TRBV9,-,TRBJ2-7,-,TGTGCCAGCAGCGCGGGACTCCAAGGCTACGAGCAGTACTTC,CASSAGLQGYEQYF
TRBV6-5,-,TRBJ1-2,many,TGTGCCAGCAGTGCTCGGGGGGCAAGAGGCTACACCTTC,CASSARGARGYTF
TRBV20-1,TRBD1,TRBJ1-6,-,TGCAGTGCTAGCGACAGGGGTCAGCCCCTCCACTTT,CSASDRGQPLHF
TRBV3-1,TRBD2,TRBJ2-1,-,TGTGCCTTCTGTTCAGGGACTAGCGGGAGGGCCAGGTCCTACAATGAGCAGTTCTTC,CAFCSGTSGRARSYNEQFF
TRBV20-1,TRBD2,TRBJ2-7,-,TGCAGTGCTACTGGCCTAGCGGGAGGGCTGCCCTTAGAGCAGTACTTC,CSATGLAGGLPLEQYF
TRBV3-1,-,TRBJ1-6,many,TGTGCCAGCACCTCTGCCAGGAATTCACCCCTCCACTTT,CASTSARNSPLHF
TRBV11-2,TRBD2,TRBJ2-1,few,TGTGCCAGCAGCCAACCGTACTCTAGCGGTCAACGGTACAATGAGCAGTTCTTC,CASSQPYSSGQRYNEQFF
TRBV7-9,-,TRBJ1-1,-,TGTGCCAGCAGCACGCCGGGACTAAACACTGAAGCTTTCTTT,CASSTPGLNTEAFF
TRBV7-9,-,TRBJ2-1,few,TGTGCCAGCAGCTTACTCTCCAACTATGAGCAGTTCTTC,CASSLLSNYEQFF
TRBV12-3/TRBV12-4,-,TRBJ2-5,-,TGTGCCAGCAGGCGAAGCGGGGAGACCCAGTACTTC,CASRRSGETQYF
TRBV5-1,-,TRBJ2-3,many,TGCGCCAGCAGCCACGACGGTTACAGCACAGATACGCAGTATTTT,CASSHDGYSTDTQYF